Below, one T cell receptor (beta chain) is given with its context. Its antigen is currently not known. Base quality data are lacking; no much larger clone is found one base away. This sample was included in a study of blood T cell repertoires in COVID-19 (TCRdb year 2020). Study-wide context: The collaborator samples originated in the United States, Italy and Spain and spanned the acute and convalescent phases of COVID-19. The prospective study material was composed of cDNA or gDNA derived from T cells, B-cell-depleted T cells, or PBMCs. The dataset comprised deeply sampled blood TCRbeta repertoires from subjects exposed to, actively infected with, or recovered from COVID-19. The repertoires were released in a freely available public database intended as a resource for research on the immune response to SARS-CoV-2. The samples were drawn from the first 160 participants of the ongoing ImmuneRACE study and from 1,200 or so subjects provided by 6 global collaborators. A de-identified subject ID, COVID-19 status, age in years and sex were almost always included in the sample metadata. Where HLA class I and class II types were available, the types were taken from metadata supplied by the sample provider, not from assay-based typing.

The full study reports these points: Clinical and demographic metadata were provided uncurated, with the amount varying by source and participant.

V has 6 bases trimmed and J has 10 bases trimmed; junction bases matching no gene number 17. From its cysteine to its phenylalanine, the CDR3 spans 15 amino acids. The entry retains the CDR3 DNA only, 45 bases that are in frame from base 1. CDR1 and CDR2 were assigned from the germline V gene as MNHEY and SVGAGI. TCRbeta CDR3 regions were amplified from genomic DNA by means of the immunoSEQ Assay, a bias-controlled multiplex PCR. Per the source publication's procedure: Nucleated cell counts per sample were estimated from amplification of reference gene primers within the assay. Sequence reads were collapsed and filtered to measure the absolute abundance of every unique TCRbeta CDR3 rearrangement. For each sample, productive Simpson clonality was calculated as the square root of Simpson's diversity index over productive rearrangements. TCRdb carries this immuneACCESS record with in-frame sequences only. Its versions omit some clonotypes, under half of them owing to an unresolved V gene in the studies checked, with the rest unexplained. For V, J and clone size, that table is used; D and trimming come from the DNA. The sample table shows about 150,000 clones, and about 80% are seen once. The ten top clones hold 12% of the sample.

One collaborating source in Seattle enrolled patients during active infection and followed them longitudinally through the course of disease. Whole blood was collected in K2EDTA tubes by collaborating institutions according to the institutions' own protocols. For TCRbeta analysis, collaborator samples were shipped as frozen whole blood, as isolated PBMCs, or as DNA extracted from either sample type. Rearrangement joined TRBV6-5 to TRBJ1-1; TRBD1 aligns with 7 central bases. This TCR was sampled from a woman aged 55-75 years with COVID-19, enrolled during active disease. Sequencing input: peripheral blood. The bases are TGTGCCAGCAGCTCTCCAGACAGGGCTCCCACCGGAGCTTTCTTT. Its coded protein is CASSSPDRAPTGAFF.